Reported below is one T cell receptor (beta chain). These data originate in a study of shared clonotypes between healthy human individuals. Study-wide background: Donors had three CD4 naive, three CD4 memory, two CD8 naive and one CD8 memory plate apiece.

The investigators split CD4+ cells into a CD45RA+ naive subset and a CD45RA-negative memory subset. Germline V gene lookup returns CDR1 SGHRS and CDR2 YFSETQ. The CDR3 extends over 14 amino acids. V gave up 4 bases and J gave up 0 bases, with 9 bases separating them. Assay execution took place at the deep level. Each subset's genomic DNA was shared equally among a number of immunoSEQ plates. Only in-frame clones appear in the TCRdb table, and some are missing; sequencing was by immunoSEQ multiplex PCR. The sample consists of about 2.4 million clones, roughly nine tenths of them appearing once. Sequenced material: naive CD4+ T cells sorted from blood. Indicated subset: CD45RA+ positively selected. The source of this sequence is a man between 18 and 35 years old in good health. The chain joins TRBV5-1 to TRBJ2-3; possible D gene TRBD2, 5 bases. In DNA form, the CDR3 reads TGCGCCAGCAGCGGCTGGACTAGCACAGATACGCAGTATTTT. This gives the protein CASSGWTSTDTQYF.